This T cell receptor (beta chain) was recorded in a study of T cells in Graves' hyperthyroidism and ophthalmopathy. CDR3 length equals 15 residues. Trimming cost V 1 base and J 0 bases, with 7 bases left between them. CDR1 is MGHRA and CDR2 is YSYEKL in the germline V gene. In this sample, this clonotype turned up a few times. As yet, its antigen is unknown. PBMCs were derived from roughly 10 ml fresh peripheral blood. The TCR beta CDR3 regions underwent amplification using RNA transcripts as the source. TCR CDR3 regions were first amplified by RT-PCR with HTBI primers. MiXCR, applied by TCRdb to the multiplex PCR reads, yields one record per CDR3 protein. Found here are fewer than 800,000 distinct CDR3 sequences, roughly 15% of them singletons; the top ten hold roughly 8%. Points from the study as a whole: Patients with ophthalmopathy were separated from those with stable hyperthyroidism by a 13 V-J model. Most clonotypes expanded in thyroid above 0.001 were likewise present in blood. Ophthalmopathy prediction by the model preceded onset by a median 6.5 months.

The chain combines TRBV4-1 with TRBJ2-1, with unresolved D. The sequence derives from a man younger than 35 with Graves' hyperthyroidism. The material sequenced was blood. Written as DNA, the CDR3 is TGCGCCAGCAGCCAAGTGGGTAGCTCCTACAATGAGCAGTTCTTC. Its translation: CASSQVGSSYNEQFF.